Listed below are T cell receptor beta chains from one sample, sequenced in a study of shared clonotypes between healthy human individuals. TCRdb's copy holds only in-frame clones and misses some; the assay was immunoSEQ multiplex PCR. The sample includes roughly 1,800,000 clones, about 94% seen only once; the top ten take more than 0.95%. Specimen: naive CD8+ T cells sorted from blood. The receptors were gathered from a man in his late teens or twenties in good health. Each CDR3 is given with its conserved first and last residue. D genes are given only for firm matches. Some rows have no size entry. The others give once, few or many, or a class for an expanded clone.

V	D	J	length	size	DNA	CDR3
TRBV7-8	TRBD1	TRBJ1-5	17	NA	TGTGCCAGCAGCTTATTGAGGGGGCTAAGTCCCAATCAGCCCCAGCATTTT	CASSLLRGLSPNQPQHF
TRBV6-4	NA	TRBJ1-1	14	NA	TGTGCCAGCACCGCATTCAGGGAAAACACTGAAGCTTTCTTT	CASTAFRENTEAFF
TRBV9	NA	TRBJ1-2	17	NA	TGTGCCAGCAGCCCAAGTAGTGGGGGCCAGGGGAACTATGGCTACACCTTC	CASSPSSGGQGNYGYTF
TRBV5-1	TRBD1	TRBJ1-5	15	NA	TGCGCCAGCAGCTTGGGACAGGGGATCAATCAGCCCCAGCATTTT	CASSLGQGINQPQHF
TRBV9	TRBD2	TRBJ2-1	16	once	TGTGCCAGCAGCGTGCGACTAGCGGGAGGGCTAGATGAGCAGTTCTTC	CASSVRLAGGLDEQFF
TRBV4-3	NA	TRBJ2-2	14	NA	TGCGCCAGCTCCCCTGATGGGGGTGCCGGGGAGCTGTTTTTT	CASSPDGGAGELFF
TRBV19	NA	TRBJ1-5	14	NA	TGTGCCAGTAGTGACATGAATAGCAATCAGCCCCAGCATTTT	CASSDMNSNQPQHF
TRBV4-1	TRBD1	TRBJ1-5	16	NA	TGCGCCAGCAGACTGGGGACAGGGGCAAGCAATCAGCCCCAGCATTTT	CASRLGTGASNQPQHF
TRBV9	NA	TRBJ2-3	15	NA	TGTGCCAGCAGCGAGGAGGAGCTAGTTCCTGATACGCAGTATTTT	CASSEEELVPDTQYF
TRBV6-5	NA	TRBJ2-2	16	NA	TGTGCCAGCAGTTACTCGAGCGACCGGAGGACCGGGGAGCTGTTTTTT	CASSYSSDRRTGELFF
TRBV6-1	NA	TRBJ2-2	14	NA	TGTGCCAGCAGTGAATATGGCTTTATCGGGGAGCTGTTTTTT	CASSEYGFIGELFF
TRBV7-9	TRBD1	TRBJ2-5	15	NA	TGTGCCAGCAGCTTAGCCGGGGACAGGCAAGAGACCCAGTACTTC	CASSLAGDRQETQYF
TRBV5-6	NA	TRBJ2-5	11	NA	TGTGCCAGCAGCTTCGCCGGGAGTAGTTACTTC	CASSFAGSSYF
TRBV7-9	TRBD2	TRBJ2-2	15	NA	TGTGCCAGCAGTTGGACAGGGACTAGCGGTGGGGAGCTGTTTTTT	CASSWTGTSGGELFF
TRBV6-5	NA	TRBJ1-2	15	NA	TGTGCCAGCACTTCCGGGACATACCTTAACTATGGCTACACCTTC	CASTSGTYLNYGYTF
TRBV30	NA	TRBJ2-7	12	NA	TGTGCCTGGATTCGGGGTATCCACGAGCAGTACTTC	CAWIRGIHEQYF
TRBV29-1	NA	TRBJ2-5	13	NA	TGCAGCACAATTCCCGGGTCAGCGCAGACCCAGTACTTC	CSTIPGSAQTQYF
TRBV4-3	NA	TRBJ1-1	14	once	TGCGCCAGCAGCCAAGACCTCAACTGGTCAGAAGCTTTCTTT	CASSQDLNWSEAFF
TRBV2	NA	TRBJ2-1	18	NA	TGTGCCAGCAGTGAGTTCGGGTCCAACGGATTACTTTACAATGAGCAGTTCTTC	CASSEFGSNGLLYNEQFF
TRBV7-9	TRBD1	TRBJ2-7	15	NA	TGTGCCAGCAGCTTAGTAGGGGGCCCGGTCTACGAGCAGTACTTC	CASSLVGGPVYEQYF
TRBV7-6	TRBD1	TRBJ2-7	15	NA	TGTGCCAGCAGCTTATTCCGGGACAGGGACTACGAGCAGTACTTC	CASSLFRDRDYEQYF
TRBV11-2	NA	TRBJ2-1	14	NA	TGTGCCAGCAGCTTAGGGAGGGGCGGCGATGAGCAGTTCTTC	CASSLGRGGDEQFF
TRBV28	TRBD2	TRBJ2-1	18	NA	TGTGCCAGCAGTTTTGCCGGAGGACTAGCGGGGGGGCGTAATGAGCAGTTCTTC	CASSFAGGLAGGRNEQFF
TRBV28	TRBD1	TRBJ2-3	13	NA	TGTGCCAGCAGTTTTATGAGGGGGCCAATTCAGTATTTT	CASSFMRGPIQYF